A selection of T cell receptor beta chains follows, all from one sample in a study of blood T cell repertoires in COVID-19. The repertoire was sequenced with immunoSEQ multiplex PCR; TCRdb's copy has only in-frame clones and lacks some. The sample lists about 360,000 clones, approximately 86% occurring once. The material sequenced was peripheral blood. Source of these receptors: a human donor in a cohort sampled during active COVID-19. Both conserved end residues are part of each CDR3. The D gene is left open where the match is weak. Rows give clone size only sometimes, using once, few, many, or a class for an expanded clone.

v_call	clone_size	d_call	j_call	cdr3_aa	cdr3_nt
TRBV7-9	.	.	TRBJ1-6	CASSLGSYDNSPLHF	TGTGCCAGCAGCTTAGGGTCCTATGATAATTCACCCCTCCACTTT
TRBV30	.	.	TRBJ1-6	CAWSPGVTLHF	TGTGCCTGGAGTCCCGGAGTTACCCTCCACTTT
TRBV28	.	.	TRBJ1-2	CASRGGGGATDGYTF	TGTGCCAGCAGGGGGGGCGGGGGCGCCACAGATGGCTACACCTTC
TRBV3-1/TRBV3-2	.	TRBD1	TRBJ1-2	CASSLGQRANYGYTF	TGTGCCAGCAGCCTGGGACAGAGAGCTAACTATGGCTACACCTTC
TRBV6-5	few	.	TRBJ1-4	CASSKNGGTNEKLFF	TGTGCCAGCAGCAAAAACGGAGGAACTAATGAAAAACTGTTTTTT
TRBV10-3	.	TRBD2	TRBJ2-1	CAVTPELASSYNEQFF	TGTGCCGTCACCCCCGAACTAGCGAGCTCCTACAATGAGCAGTTCTTC
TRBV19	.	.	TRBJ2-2	CASSEQGGDTGELFF	TGTGCCAGTAGTGAACAGGGGGGGGACACCGGGGAGCTGTTTTTT
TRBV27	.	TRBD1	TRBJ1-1	CASSLIGTGNTEAFF	TGTGCCAGCAGTCTTATCGGGACAGGGAACACTGAAGCTTTCTTT
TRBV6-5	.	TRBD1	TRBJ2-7	CASSYRGTGSYEQYF	TGTGCCAGCAGTTACAGAGGGACAGGCTCCTACGAGCAGTACTTC
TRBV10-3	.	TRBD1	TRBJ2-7	CAISWTGGSYEQYF	TGTGCCATCAGCTGGACAGGGGGCTCCTACGAGCAGTACTTC
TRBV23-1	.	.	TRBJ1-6	CASSQSRGGNNSPLHF	TGCGCCAGCAGTCAATCGAGGGGGGGAAACAATTCACCCCTCCACTTT
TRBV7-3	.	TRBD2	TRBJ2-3	CASSRLAGGSSASTDTQYF	TGTGCCAGCAGTCGCCTAGCGGGAGGGTCCTCAGCTAGCACAGATACGCAGTATTTT
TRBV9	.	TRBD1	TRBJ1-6	CASSVATGQINSPLHF	TGTGCCAGCAGCGTAGCTACGGGACAGATTAATTCACCCCTCCACTTT
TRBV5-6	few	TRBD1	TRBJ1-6	CASSLLTGQGNSPLHF	TGTGCCAGCAGCTTACTCACGGGACAGGGCAATTCACCCCTCCACTTT
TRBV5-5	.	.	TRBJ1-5	CASSLWGGSNQPQHF	TGTGCCAGCAGCTTGTGGGGAGGGAGCAATCAGCCCCAGCATTTT
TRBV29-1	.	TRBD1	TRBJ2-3	CSVPGGASTDTQYF	TGCAGCGTCCCAGGGGGCGCAAGCACAGATACGCAGTATTTT
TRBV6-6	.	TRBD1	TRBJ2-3	CASSYRDRVDTQYF	TGTGCCAGCAGTTACCGGGACAGGGTAGATACGCAGTATTTT
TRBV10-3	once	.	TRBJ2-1	CLGPAGSYNEQFF	TGCCTAGGGCCAGCGGGCTCCTACAATGAGCAGTTCTTC
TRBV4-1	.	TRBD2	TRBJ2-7	CASSQGTSGNYEQYF	TGCGCCAGCAGCCAAGGGACTAGCGGGAATTACGAGCAGTACTTC
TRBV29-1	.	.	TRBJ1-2	CSVEAAGRYGYTF	TGCAGCGTTGAGGCCGCAGGCCGCTATGGCTACACCTTC
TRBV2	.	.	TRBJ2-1	CASSERVF	TGTGCCAGCAGTGAACGGGTCTTC
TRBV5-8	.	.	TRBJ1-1	CASRSWTPTAGTEAFF	TGTGCCAGCAGGTCTTGGACACCTACCGCCGGCACTGAAGCTTTCTTT
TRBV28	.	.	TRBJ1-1	CATPPRAGQNTEAFF	TGTGCCACCCCCCCCCGGGCAGGGCAGAACACTGAAGCTTTCTTT
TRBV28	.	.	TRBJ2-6	CASSQGGTGANVLTF	TGTGCCAGCAGTCAGGGGGGAACTGGGGCCAACGTCCTGACTTTC
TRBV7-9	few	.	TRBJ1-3	CASSSRSGNTIYF	TGTGCCAGCAGCTCCCGCTCTGGAAACACCATATATTTT
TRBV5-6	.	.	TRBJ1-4	CASSSNTGTANEKLFF	TGTGCCAGCAGCTCAAATACAGGGACGGCTAATGAAAAACTGTTTTTT
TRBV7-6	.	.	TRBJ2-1	CASSRRGNGVQFF	TGTGCCAGCAGTCGCAGGGGAAATGGGGTGCAGTTCTTC
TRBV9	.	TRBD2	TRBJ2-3	CASSVGAGEATDTQYF	TGTGCCAGCAGCGTAGGAGCGGGAGAGGCCACAGATACGCAGTATTTT
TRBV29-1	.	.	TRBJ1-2	CSVPAGGRGYTF	TGCAGCGTACCCGCGGGGGGACGGGGCTACACCTTC
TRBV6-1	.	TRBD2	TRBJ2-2	CASSETRAHGGVFF	TGTGCCAGCAGTGAAACTAGGGCCCATGGGGGGGTGTTTTTT
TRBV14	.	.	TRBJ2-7	CASSPAGYEQYF	TGTGCCAGCAGCCCGGCGGGTTACGAGCAGTACTTC
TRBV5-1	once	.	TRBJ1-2	CASSSGQSGYTF	TGCGCCAGCAGCTCCGGACAAAGCGGCTACACCTTC
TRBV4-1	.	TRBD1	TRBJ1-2	CASSPGQGRPIAYGYTF	TGCGCCAGCAGCCCGGGACAGGGACGACCGATCGCCTATGGCTACACCTTC
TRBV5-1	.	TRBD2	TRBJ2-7	CASSPGLAGAYEQYF	TGCGCCAGCAGCCCGGGACTAGCGGGGGCCTACGAGCAGTACTTC
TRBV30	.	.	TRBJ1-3	CAWGRTGGTIYF	TGTGCCTGGGGACGGACGGGGGGCACCATATATTTT
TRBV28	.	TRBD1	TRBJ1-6	CASSITGVVNSPLHF	TGTGCCAGCAGTATAACAGGGGTGGTTAATTCACCCCTCCACTTT
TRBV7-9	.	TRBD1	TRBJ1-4	CASSLTGMTNEKLFF	TGTGCCAGCAGCCTGACAGGGATGACTAATGAAAAACTGTTTTTT
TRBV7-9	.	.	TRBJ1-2	CASSEVDYGYTF	TGTGCCAGCAGCGAGGTCGACTATGGCTACACCTTC
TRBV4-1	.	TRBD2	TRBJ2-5	CASSQGGRLAGVKETQYF	TGCGCCAGCAGCCAAGGTGGGAGACTAGCGGGAGTGAAAGAGACCCAGTACTTC
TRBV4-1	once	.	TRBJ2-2	CASSQVYPQDGELFF	TGCGCCAGCAGCCAAGTTTACCCTCAGGACGGGGAGCTGTTTTTT
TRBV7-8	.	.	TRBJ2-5	CASSSRAWGIQGKKTQYF	TGTGCCAGCAGCTCCCGGGCTTGGGGGATTCAGGGGAAGAAGACCCAGTACTTC
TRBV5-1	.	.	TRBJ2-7	CASSLGLNYEQYF	TGCGCCAGCAGCTTGGGACTGAACTACGAGCAGTACTTC
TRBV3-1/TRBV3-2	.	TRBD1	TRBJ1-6	CASSQGQGVSPLHF	TGTGCCAGCAGCCAAGGGCAGGGGGTTTCACCCCTCCACTTT
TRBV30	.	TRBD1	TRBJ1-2	CAWGGTVPGYTF	TGTGCCTGGGGGGGGACAGTCCCTGGCTACACCTTC
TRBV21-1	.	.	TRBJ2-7	CASVGYFSGGSYEQYF	TGTGCCAGCGTAGGGTACTTTTCGGGAGGGTCCTACGAGCAGTACTTC
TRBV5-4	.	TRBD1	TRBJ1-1	CASSLQGADTEAFF	TGTGCCAGCAGCTTACAGGGGGCAGACACTGAAGCTTTCTTT